This T cell receptor (beta chain) was retrieved from a study of blood T cell repertoires in COVID-19. Looking at the study overall: The samples span acute and convalescent COVID-19 from the United States, Italy and Spain. In each case, the material was cDNA or gDNA derived from T cells, B-cell-depleted T cells, or PBMCs.

The V end lost 1 base, the J end lost 3 bases, and 14 bases lay between the germline ends. CDR1 is SGHKS and CDR2 is YYEKEE in the germline V gene (reference sequence). The CDR3 loop spans 16 amino acids. In the authors' methods: By means of reference gene primer amplification, nucleated cell counts were estimated. Only in-frame clones appear in the TCRdb table, and some are missing; sequencing was by immunoSEQ multiplex PCR. V and J calls and clone size are given by that table; D and trimming were obtained from the DNA. This table holds over 600,000 clones, approximately 90% found once. The specimen was peripheral blood. The receptor was derived from a woman younger than 35 with acute or convalescent COVID-19. The rearrangement uses TRBV5-5 and TRBJ1-5; D not certain. This CDR3 is CASSLISGSPNQPQHF. The CDR3 region has the DNA TGTGCCAGCAGCTTGATTTCCGGGAGCCCCAATCAGCCCCAGCATTTT.